This TCR beta chain was recorded in a study of blood T cell repertoires in COVID-19. At the level of the study: COVID-19 samples collected from the United States, Italy and Spain covered acute and convalescent phases. From T cells, B-cell-depleted T cells, or PBMCs came the material, which was cDNA or gDNA.

The CDR3 consists of 15 residues. Germline V lookup: CDR1 LNHNV, CDR2 YYDKDF (reference sequence). The V segment lost 0 bases and the J segment 6 bases; nucleotides outside the gene matches: 8. Per the original methods: Amplified reference gene primers provided the basis for estimating nucleated cell counts. Sequenced by immunoSEQ multiplex PCR; TCRdb stores in-frame clones only, minus some. V, J and clone size are taken as reported in that table, and D and trimming were inferred from the DNA itself. The table records about 150,000 clones, 91% of them present only once. The origin of this receptor is a man aged 45-65 years with acute or convalescent COVID-19. Sequenced input: peripheral blood. This sequence joins TRBV15 and TRBJ2-7, with 7 bases aligning to TRBD1. CDR3 sequence reads: CATSRDRGRSGEQYF. CDR3 DNA: TGTGCCACCAGCAGAGACAGGGGGAGATCCGGCGAGCAGTACTTC.